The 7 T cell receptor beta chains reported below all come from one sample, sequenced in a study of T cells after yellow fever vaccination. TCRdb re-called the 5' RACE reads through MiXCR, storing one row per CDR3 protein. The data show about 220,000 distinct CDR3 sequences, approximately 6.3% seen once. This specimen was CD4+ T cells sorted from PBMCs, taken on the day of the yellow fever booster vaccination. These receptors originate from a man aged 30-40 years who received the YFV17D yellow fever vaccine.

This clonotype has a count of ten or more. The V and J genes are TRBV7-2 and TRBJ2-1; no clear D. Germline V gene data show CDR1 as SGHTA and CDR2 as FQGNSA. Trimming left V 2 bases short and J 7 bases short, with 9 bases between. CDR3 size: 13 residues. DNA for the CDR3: TGTGCCAGCAGCTTATCGGGTCGGAATGAGCAGTTCTTC. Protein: CASSLSGRNEQFF. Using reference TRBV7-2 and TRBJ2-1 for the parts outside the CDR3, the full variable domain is GAGVSQSPSNKVTEKGKDVELRCDPISGHTALYWYRQSLGQGLEFLIYFQGNSAPDKSGLPSDRFSAERTGGSVSTLTIQRTQQEDSAVYLCASSLSGRNEQFFGPGTRLTVL.

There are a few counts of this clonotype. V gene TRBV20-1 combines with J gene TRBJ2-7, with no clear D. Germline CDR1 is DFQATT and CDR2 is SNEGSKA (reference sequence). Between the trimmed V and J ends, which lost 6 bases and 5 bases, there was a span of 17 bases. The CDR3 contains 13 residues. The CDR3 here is CSAQPLMGNEQYF. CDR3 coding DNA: TGCAGTGCACAGCCACTAATGGGTAACGAGCAGTACTTC.

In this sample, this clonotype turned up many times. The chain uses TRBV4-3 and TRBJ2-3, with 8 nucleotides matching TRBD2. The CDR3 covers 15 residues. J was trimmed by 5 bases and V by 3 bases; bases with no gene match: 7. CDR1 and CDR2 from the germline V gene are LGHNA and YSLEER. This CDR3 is CASSHTSGVGDTQYF. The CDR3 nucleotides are TGCGCCAGCAGCCACACTAGCGGAGTAGGAGATACGCAGTATTTT.

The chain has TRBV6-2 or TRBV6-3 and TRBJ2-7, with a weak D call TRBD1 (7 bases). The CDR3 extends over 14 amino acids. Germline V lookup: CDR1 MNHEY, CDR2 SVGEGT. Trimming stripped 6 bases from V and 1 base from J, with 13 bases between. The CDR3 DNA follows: TGTGCCAGCAGGCCCCAGGGGGGATCCTACGAGCAGTACTTC. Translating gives CASRPQGGSYEQYF.

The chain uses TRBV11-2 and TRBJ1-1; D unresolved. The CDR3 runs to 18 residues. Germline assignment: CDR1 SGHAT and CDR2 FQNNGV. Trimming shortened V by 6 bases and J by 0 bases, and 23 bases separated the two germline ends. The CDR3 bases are TGTGCCAGCAGTCCCCCGCAATATACTTTGGGTCTGAACACTGAAGCTTTCTTT. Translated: CASSPPQYTLGLNTEAFF.

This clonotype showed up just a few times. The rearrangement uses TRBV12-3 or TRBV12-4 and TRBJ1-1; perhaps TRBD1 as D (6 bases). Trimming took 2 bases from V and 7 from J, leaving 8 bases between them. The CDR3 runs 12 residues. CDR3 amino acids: CASSLRTDEAFF. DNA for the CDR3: TGTGCCAGCAGTTTAAGGACAGATGAAGCTTTCTTT.

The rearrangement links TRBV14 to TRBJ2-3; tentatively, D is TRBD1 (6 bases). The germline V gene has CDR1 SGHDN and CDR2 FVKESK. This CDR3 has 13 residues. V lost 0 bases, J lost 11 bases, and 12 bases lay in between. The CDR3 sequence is CASSQDLQGMQYF. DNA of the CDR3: TGTGCCAGCAGCCAAGATCTACAGGGAATGCAGTATTTT.